The 21 T cell receptor beta chains given below trace back to one sample, sequenced in a study of control samples from healthy donors and cancer patients. Assay used: immunoSEQ multiplex PCR; TCRdb lists only in-frame clones, some missing. This sample has 200,000 or so clones; roughly 94% occur once, and the top ten carry about 1.6%. Sequenced sample: blood. Receptors were obtained from a man aged 50 to 60 in good health.

The CDR3 protein is CASSFWLSTEAFF. The CDR3 DNA follows: TGTGCCAGCAGTTTTTGGTTGTCCACTGAAGCTTTCTTT. The rearrangement links TRBV27 to TRBJ1-1; no reliable D call. The V gene's germline CDR1 is MNHEY and CDR2 SMNVEV (reference sequence). This CDR3 region has 13 residues. The V gene lost 3 bases and the J gene lost 4 bases, with 9 bases spanning the gap.

This clone came up once. This rearrangement joins TRBV9 to TRBJ2-5; D is ambiguous. There are 13 residues in the CDR3. CDR1 is SGDLS, CDR2 YYNGEE, per germline. Trimming took off 0 bases at V and 4 bases at J, with 7 bases between the two ends. The CDR3 region is CASSVDSGETQYF. CDR3 DNA: TGTGCCAGCAGCGTAGATAGTGGAGAGACCCAGTACTTC.

V gene TRBV2 combines with J gene TRBJ1-5; D is perhaps TRBD1 (5 bases). Germline CDR1 and CDR2: SNHLY and FYNNEI. The CDR3 is 12 residues long. V shed 7 bases and J shed 8 bases, with 12 bases lying between them. The CDR3 protein is CASKGRAEPQHF. The DNA for the CDR3 is TGTGCCAGCAAGGGGCGGGCTGAGCCCCAGCATTTT.

The rearrangement joins TRBV27 to TRBJ1-1; TRBD1 is a possible D gene (5 bases). The germline V and J ends were trimmed by 6 bases and 1 base, with 9 bases remaining between them. The germline CDR1 and CDR2 sequences are MNHEY and SMNVEV (reference sequence). CDR3 length: 13 residues. The CDR3 region is CASRDIENTEAFF. CDR3 sequence (DNA): TGTGCCAGCAGGGACATAGAGAACACTGAAGCTTTCTTT.

As to this clone: Other nucleotide sequences from this sample produce the same CDR3. The V call is TRBV28, the J call TRBJ1-5; D gene ambiguous. Germline V gene data show CDR1 as MDHEN and CDR2 as SYDVKM. The CDR3 is 12 residues long. V was clipped by 4 bases and J by 4 bases, with 5 bases between them. The CDR3 spells CASSSPNQPQHF. The CDR3 coding sequence is TGTGCCAGCAGTTCCCCTAATCAGCCCCAGCATTTT.

As regards this clone: The same CDR3 can be traced to other DNA sequences in this sample. The CDR3: CASSLTGNQPQHF. CDR3 sequence (DNA): TGTGCCAGCAGTTTGACAGGGAATCAGCCCCAGCATTTT. This chain connects TRBV12-3 or TRBV12-4 to TRBJ1-5; 7 bases agree with TRBD1. V shed 3 bases and J 4 bases; nucleotides not matched to a gene: 0. The CDR3 covers 13 residues.

Remarks on this clone: The junction departs from germline at one end; a sequencing error may be responsible. The rearrangement links TRBV28 to TRBJ1-2; maybe TRBD1 (6 bases). The CDR3 covers 13 residues. The V gene's germline CDR1 is MDHEN and CDR2 SYDVKM. CDR3 nucleotides: TGTGCCGGCAGAGAAGGAGGGGGCTATGGCTACACCTTC. Translated: CAGREGGGYGYTF.

V usage is TRBV9 and J usage is TRBJ2-3; a weak D match, TRBD2 (6 bases). V was pared by 2 bases and J by 4 bases, with 11 bases between. CDR3 length: 14 residues. Germline lookup yields CDR1 SGDLS and CDR2 YYNGEE. The CDR3 bases are TGTGCCAGCAGCGTGCCAGGGACTGCAGATACGCAGTATTTT. Protein product: CASSVPGTADTQYF. The entire variable domain, with the rest obtained from reference TRBV9 and TRBJ2-3, is as follows: DSGVTQTPKHLITATGQRVTLRCSPRSGDLSVYWYQQSLDQGLQFLIQYYNGEERAKGNILERFSAQQFPDLHSELNLSSLELGDSALYFCASSVPGTADTQYFGPGTRLTVL.

This clone appeared once. The chain is built from TRBV20-1 and TRBJ1-2; TRBD1 agrees at 7 bases. Germline CDR1 is DFQATT and CDR2 is SNEGSKA (reference sequence). The CDR3 spans 11 residues. The CDR3 protein is CGEQGMDGYTF. The CDR3 DNA reads TGCGGGGAACAGGGGATGGATGGCTACACCTTC.

The CDR3 coding sequence is TGTGCCAGCAGCCTGAACCGGGGAGGGAAGGACTATGGCTACACCTTC. As protein: CASSLNRGGKDYGYTF. The genes are TRBV5-6 and TRBJ1-2; no reliable D call. The CDR3 runs 16 residues. V dropped 4 bases and J dropped 3 bases, with 19 bases sitting between them. Germline CDR1 and CDR2: SGHDT and YYEEEE.

This chain uses TRBV6-1 with TRBJ2-5; D gene ambiguous. The V end was cut by 0 bases, the J end by 3 bases, with 14 bases between. This CDR3 region has 16 residues. Germline assignment: CDR1 MNHNS and CDR2 SASEGT. The CDR3 loop is CASSEALQGWKETQYF. The CDR3 DNA is TGTGCCAGCAGTGAAGCGCTTCAAGGGTGGAAAGAGACCCAGTACTTC.

V and J are TRBV6-6 and TRBJ2-1; 10 bases align to TRBD1. The CDR3 covers 14 residues. The J segment lost 7 bases and the V segment lost 6 bases, leaving 6 bases of the junction unmatched. CDR1 and CDR2 from the germline V gene are MNHNY and SVGAGI (reference sequence). For the CDR3, the DNA is TGTGCCAGCAGGACTGGACAGGGGGTAAATGAGCAGTTCTTC. It encodes CASRTGQGVNEQFF.

This chain connects TRBV30 to TRBJ1-5; TRBD1 aligns across 8 bases. CDR1 and CDR2 from the germline V gene are GTSNPN and SVGIG (reference sequence). V was pared by 3 bases and J by 3 bases, with 10 bases of the junction left unmatched. The CDR3 length is 16 residues. CDR3 DNA: TGTGCCTGGAGCGGTTCGACAGGGGCGGACAATCAGCCCCAGCATTTT. It encodes CAWSGSTGADNQPQHF.

The CDR3 here is CASSTGTAGYEQYF. In nucleotides, the CDR3 is TGCGCCAGCAGCACCGGGACAGCGGGCTACGAGCAGTACTTC. V is TRBV5-1 and J is TRBJ2-7; D might be TRBD1 (7 bases). The CDR3 spans 14 residues. V was trimmed by 4 bases and J by 3 bases, leaving 14 bases between them. CDR1 is SGHRS, CDR2 YFSETQ, per germline.

This clone was counted once. The V gene is TRBV19, the J gene TRBJ1-6; TRBD1 matches 7 bases. The CDR3 totals 15 residues. CDR1 and CDR2 (germline): LNHDA, SQIVND (reference sequence). After removal of 2 bases from V and 7 bases from J, the junction contained 5 bases not matched to a gene. The CDR3 is CASSIKGGENSPLHF. The CDR3, as DNA: TGTGCCAGTAGTATAAAAGGGGGCGAAAATTCACCCCTCCACTTT.

The chain recombines TRBV6-1 with TRBJ2-5; 8 nucleotides agree with TRBD1. Germline V gene lookup returns CDR1 MNHNS and CDR2 SASEGT. This CDR3 has 16 residues. V trimming: 4 bases; J trimming: 4 bases; junction bases outside the gene matches: 11. The CDR3 DNA is TGTGCCAGCAGTGTTTATCAGACAGGGGAGTCAGAGACCCAGTACTTC. Translation gives CASSVYQTGESETQYF.

The chain uses TRBV7-2 and TRBJ2-7, with 10 bases lining up with TRBD2. CDR3 size: 15 residues. Trimming cost V 1 base and J 5 bases; bases outside gene matches: 5. The V gene's germline CDR1 is SGHTA and CDR2 FQGNSA. The CDR3 DNA follows: TGTGCCAGCAGCTTAGATGCAGCGGGGGGGAACGAGCAGTACTTC. Residues: CASSLDAAGGNEQYF.

This clone came up a few times. The gene calls are TRBV6-5 and TRBJ2-3, with 7 nucleotides matching TRBD2. After removal of 5 bases from V and 7 bases from J, the junction contained 3 bases not matched to a gene. Germline V lookup: CDR1 MNHEY, CDR2 SVGAGI. The CDR3 spans 12 residues. The chain's CDR3 is CASSTTSNTQYF. The CDR3 nucleotides are TGTGCCAGCAGTACGACTAGCAATACGCAGTATTTT.

The V gene is TRBV24-1, the J gene TRBJ2-3; 10 bases fit TRBD2. The CDR3 loop spans 16 amino acids. Trimming took 3 bases from V and 3 from J; bases not matched to a gene: 5. Per the germline V gene, CDR1 is KGHDR and CDR2 is SFDVKD. CDR3 loop: CATSDSPAGGTDTQYF. Here the CDR3 DNA reads TGTGCCACCAGTGATAGTCCAGCGGGGGGGACAGATACGCAGTATTTT.

The V gene is TRBV5-1, the J gene TRBJ1-4, with 8 bases identical to TRBD1. V lost 5 bases and J lost 8; bases outside the gene matches: 17. The CDR3 has 17 amino acids. CDR1 and CDR2 (germline): SGHRS, YFSETQ. For the CDR3, the DNA is TGCGCCAGCAGTCCGACAGGGGCCGGGTGGGGTAGCGAAAAACTGTTTTTT. This encodes CASSPTGAGWGSEKLFF.

The rearrangement links TRBV3-1 (or the pseudogene TRBV3-2) to TRBJ1-5; TRBD1 is a possible D gene (5 bases). Germline V lookup: CDR1 LGHDT, CDR2 YNNKEL (reference sequence). Trimming pared 4 bases from V and 4 bases from J, leaving 8 bases between. CDR3 size: 13 residues. CDR3 region: CASSPTGNQPQHF. The CDR3 bases are TGTGCCAGCAGCCCTACAGGAAATCAGCCCCAGCATTTT.